This T cell receptor (beta chain) was recorded in a study of vaccination and CD4 T cells after COVID-19. Whole-study context: The cells were exposed to overlapping spike peptides originating from SARS-CoV-2, HCoV-NL63, HCoV-OC43 and HCoV-229E for stimulation.

Germline assignment: CDR1 MNHNS and CDR2 SASEGT. V lost 8 bases to trimming and J lost 0 bases; unmatched junction nucleotides: 4. The CDR3 is 14 residues long. The Oncomine TCR Beta short-read assay sequenced DNA from cultured CD4+ T cells. One entry per CDR3 protein, called by TCRdb with MiXCR from the PCR reads. The data hold a few thousand distinct CDR3 sequences, with roughly a quarter observed a single time. Described treatment: roughly ten-day PBMC culture with coronavirus spike peptide pools or control peptides (ViraFEST assay). Researchers collected the unexposed donor's CD4+ T cells before the COVID-19 pandemic (2011-2018). It was with 9 to 10 IU/ml IL-2 and roughly 9.5 ug/ml peptide pools that roughly 2 million PBMCs per well were cultured. Concerning this clonotype: Its antigen is undetermined.

This sequence was found in a human donor in good health. Material for sequencing was CD4+ T cells from blood, cultured in vitro. The genes are TRBV6-1 and TRBJ1-5; 7 bases are shared with TRBD1. The CDR3 sequence: CASATGYSNQPQHF. CDR3 DNA: TGTGCCAGCGCGACAGGGTATAGCAATCAGCCCCAGCATTTT.